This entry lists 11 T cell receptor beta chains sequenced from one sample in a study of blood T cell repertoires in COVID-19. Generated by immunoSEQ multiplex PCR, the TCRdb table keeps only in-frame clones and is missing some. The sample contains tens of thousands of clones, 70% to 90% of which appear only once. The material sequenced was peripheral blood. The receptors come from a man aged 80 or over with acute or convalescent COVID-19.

DNA of the CDR3: TGTGCCAGCAGCCAAGTCCAGGGTGGGACTGAAGCTTTCTTT. Protein sequence: CASSQVQGGTEAFF. This sequence joins TRBV3-1 (or the pseudogene TRBV3-2) and TRBJ1-1; D may be TRBD1 (5 bases). This CDR3 is built from 14 residues. CDR1 is LGHDT, CDR2 YNNKEL, per germline (reference sequence). Trimming took 1 base from V and 5 from J, leaving 11 bases between them.

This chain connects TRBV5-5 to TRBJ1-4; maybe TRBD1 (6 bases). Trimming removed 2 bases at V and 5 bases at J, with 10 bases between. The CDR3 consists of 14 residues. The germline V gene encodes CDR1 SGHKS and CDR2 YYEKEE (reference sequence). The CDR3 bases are TGTGCCAGCAGCTTTCAGGGGTTGAATGAAAAACTGTTTTTT. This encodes CASSFQGLNEKLFF. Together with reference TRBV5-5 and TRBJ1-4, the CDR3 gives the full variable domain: DAGVTQSPTHLIKTRGQQVTLRCSPISGHKSVSWYQQVLGQGPQFIFQYYEKEERGRGNFPDRFSARQFPNYSSELNVNALLLGDSALYLCASSFQGLNEKLFFGSGTQLSVL.

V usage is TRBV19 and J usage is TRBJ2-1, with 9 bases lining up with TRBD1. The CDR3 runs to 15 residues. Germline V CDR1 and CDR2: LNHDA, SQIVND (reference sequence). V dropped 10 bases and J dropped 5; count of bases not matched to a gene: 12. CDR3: CAIRTGGLSHNEQFF. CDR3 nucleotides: TGTGCCATTAGAACAGGGGGCCTATCTCACAATGAGCAGTTCTTC. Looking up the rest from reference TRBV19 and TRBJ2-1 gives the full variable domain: DGGITQSPKYLFRKEGQNVTLSCEQNLNHDAMYWYRQDPGQGLRLIYYSQIVNDFQKGDIAEGYSVSREKKESFPLTVTSAQKNPTAFYLCAIRTGGLSHNEQFFGPGTRLTVL.

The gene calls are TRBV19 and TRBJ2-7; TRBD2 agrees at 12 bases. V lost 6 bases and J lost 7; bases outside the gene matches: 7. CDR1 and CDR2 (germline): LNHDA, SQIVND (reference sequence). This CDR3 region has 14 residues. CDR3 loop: CASSTGLAGGEQYF. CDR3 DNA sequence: TGTGCCAGTAGCACGGGACTAGCGGGTGGGGAGCAGTACTTC.

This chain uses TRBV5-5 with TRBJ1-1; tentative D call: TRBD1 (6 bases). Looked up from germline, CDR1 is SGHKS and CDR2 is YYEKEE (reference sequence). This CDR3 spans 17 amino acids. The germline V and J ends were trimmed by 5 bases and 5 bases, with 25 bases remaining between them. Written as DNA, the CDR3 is TGTGCCAGCAGTCCTTTACCACAGGGTCGGGGTAGAACTGAAGCTTTCTTT. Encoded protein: CASSPLPQGRGRTEAFF.

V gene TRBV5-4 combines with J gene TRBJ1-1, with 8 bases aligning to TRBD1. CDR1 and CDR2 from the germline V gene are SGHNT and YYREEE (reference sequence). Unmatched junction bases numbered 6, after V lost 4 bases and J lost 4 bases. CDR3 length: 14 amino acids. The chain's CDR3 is CASSPRTGPTEAFF. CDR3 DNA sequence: TGTGCCAGCAGCCCACGGACAGGGCCCACTGAAGCTTTCTTT.

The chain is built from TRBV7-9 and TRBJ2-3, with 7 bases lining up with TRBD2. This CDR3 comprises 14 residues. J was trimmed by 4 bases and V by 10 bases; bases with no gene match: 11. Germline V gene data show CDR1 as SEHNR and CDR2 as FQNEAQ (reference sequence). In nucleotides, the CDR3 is TGTGCCACCCAGGGACTACCGAGGGCAGATACGCAGTATTTT. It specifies CATQGLPRADTQYF. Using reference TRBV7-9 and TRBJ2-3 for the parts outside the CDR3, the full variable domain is DTGVSQNPRHKITKRGQNVTFRCDPISEHNRLYWYRQTLGQGPEFLTYFQNEAQLEKSRLLSDRFSAERPKGSFSTLEIQRTEQGDSAMYLCATQGLPRADTQYFGPGTRLTVL.

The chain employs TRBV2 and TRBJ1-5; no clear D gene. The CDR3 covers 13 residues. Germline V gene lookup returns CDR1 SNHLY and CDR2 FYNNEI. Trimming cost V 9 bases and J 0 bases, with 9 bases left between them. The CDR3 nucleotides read TGTGCCAGTACAGAGATTAGCAATCAGCCCCAGCATTTT. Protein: CASTEISNQPQHF.

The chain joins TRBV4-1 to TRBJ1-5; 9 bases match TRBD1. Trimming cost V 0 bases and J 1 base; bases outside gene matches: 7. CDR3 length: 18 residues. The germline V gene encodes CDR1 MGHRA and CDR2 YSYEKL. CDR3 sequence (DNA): TGCGCCAGCAGCCAAGAAGGGTGGACAGGGGTGAGCAATCAGCCCCAGCATTTT. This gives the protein CASSQEGWTGVSNQPQHF.

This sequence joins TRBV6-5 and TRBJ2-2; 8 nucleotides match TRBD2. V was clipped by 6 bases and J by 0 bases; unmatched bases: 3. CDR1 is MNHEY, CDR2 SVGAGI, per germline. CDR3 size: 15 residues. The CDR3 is CASRALAANTGELFF. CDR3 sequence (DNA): TGTGCCAGCAGGGCACTAGCGGCGAACACCGGGGAGCTGTTTTTT.

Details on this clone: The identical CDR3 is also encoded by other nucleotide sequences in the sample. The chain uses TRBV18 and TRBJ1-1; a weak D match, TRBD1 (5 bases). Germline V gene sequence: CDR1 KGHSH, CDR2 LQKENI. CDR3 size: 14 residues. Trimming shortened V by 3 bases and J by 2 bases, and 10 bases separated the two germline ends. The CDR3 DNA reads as TGTGCCAGCTCACCGCCGACAGATAACACTGAAGCTTTCTTT. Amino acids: CASSPPTDNTEAFF.